The next 32 T cell receptor beta chains were all read from a single sample in a study of cytomegalovirus exposure and HLA in healthy donors. In the PCR, 60 Vbeta and 13 Jbeta primers were used. Clones were sequenced by immunoSEQ multiplex PCR, and TCRdb holds only the in-frame ones, with some missing. There are tens of thousands of clones in the sample; roughly 80% occur only once, and 2.2% lies in the top ten. Material for sequencing was PBMCs. All receptors come from a man aged 35 to 55 in good health and CMV-seronegative.

The rearrangement joins TRBV27 to TRBJ1-5; possibly TRBD1 for D (5 bases). Looked up from germline, CDR1 is MNHEY and CDR2 is SMNVEV (reference sequence). With 7 bases removed from V and 5 bases from J, the gap between germline ends came to 15 bases. This CDR3 region has 14 residues. This CDR3 is CASNLYRTDQPQHF. Written as DNA, the CDR3 is TGTGCCAGCAATCTATACAGGACCGATCAGCCCCAGCATTTT.

The chain combines TRBV4-1 with TRBJ2-1; 8 bases match TRBD1. CDR1 and CDR2 from the germline V gene are MGHRA and YSYEKL. The CDR3 extends over 15 amino acids. J lost 6 bases, V lost 0 bases, and 4 bases had no gene match. CDR3 bases: TGCGCCAGCAGCCAAGACCAGGGGGCAGGCAATGAGCAGTTCTTC. This sequence encodes CASSQDQGAGNEQFF.

This sequence joins TRBV11-2 and TRBJ1-4; 7 bases are shared with TRBD1. CDR1 and CDR2 from the germline V gene are SGHAT and FQNNGV. Losses at the gene ends were 1 base for V and 5 bases for J; bases not matched to a gene: 4. CDR3 length equals 15 residues. CDR3 DNA sequence: TGTGCCAGCAGCTTAGTAGGACAGGAGAATGAAAAACTGTTTTTT. Its translation is CASSLVGQENEKLFF.

DNA for the CDR3: TGTGCCAGCAGTCCACGAGCGGGAGGGGGCACAGATACGCAGTATTTT. Translation: CASSPRAGGGTDTQYF. This chain connects TRBV7-3 to TRBJ2-3; 10 nucleotides match TRBD2. After removal of 6 bases from V and 1 base from J, the junction contained 7 bases not matched to a gene. Germline V gene lookup returns CDR1 SGHTA and CDR2 FQGTGA. The CDR3 runs 16 residues.

The chain is built from TRBV11-3 and TRBJ1-4; a weak D match, TRBD1 (5 bases). CDR1 and CDR2 from the germline V gene are SGHNT and YENEEA. V was clipped by 1 base and J by 8 bases, with 11 bases between them. The CDR3 is made up of 14 amino acids. The CDR3 loop reads CASSLVRGGEKLFF. In DNA form, the CDR3 reads TGTGCCAGCAGCTTAGTTAGGGGAGGAGAAAAACTGTTTTTT.

The V call is TRBV7-8, the J call TRBJ2-2; possibly TRBD1 for D (6 bases). The CDR3 extends over 15 amino acids. The germline V and J ends were trimmed by 1 base and 5 bases, with 11 bases remaining between them. The V gene's germline CDR1 is SGHVS and CDR2 FQNEAQ. The chain's CDR3 is CASSLVPGETGELFF. The CDR3 DNA reads as TGTGCCAGCAGCTTAGTCCCAGGGGAAACCGGGGAGCTGTTTTTT.

V and J are TRBV9 and TRBJ1-1, with 7 bases matching TRBD1. This CDR3 region has 15 residues. CDR1 SGDLS and CDR2 YYNGEE come from the germline V gene. J lost 4 bases, V lost 4 bases, and 10 bases had no gene match. In nucleotides, the CDR3 is TGTGCCAGCAGCCTACTAGGACAGGTTGGCACTGAAGCTTTCTTT. Translating gives CASSLLGQVGTEAFF.

This chain links TRBV7-6 with TRBJ1-1; 7 bases are shared with TRBD1. Germline V lookup: CDR1 SGHVS, CDR2 FNYEAQ. V was pared by 5 bases and J by 11 bases, with 8 bases of the junction left unmatched. The CDR3 loop spans 12 amino acids. CDR3 region: CASSRTGTEAFF. The CDR3 coding sequence is TGTGCCAGCAGCCGAACCGGGACAGAGGCTTTCTTT.

The V and J genes are TRBV9 and TRBJ2-3; D is uncertain. V dropped 3 bases and J dropped 4 bases, with 9 bases sitting between them. Per the germline V gene, CDR1 is SGDLS and CDR2 is YYNGEE. CDR3 length equals 13 residues. DNA for the CDR3: TGTGCCAGCAGCGCTAGTGGCTCAGATACGCAGTATTTT. Amino acid sequence: CASSASGSDTQYF.

The CDR3 loop reads CAISDPGREKLFF. The CDR3 nucleotides are TGTGCCATCAGTGACCCGGGAAGAGAAAAACTGTTTTTT. The chain has TRBV10-3 and TRBJ1-4; D is uncertain. Trimming cost V 3 bases and J 8 bases, with 10 bases left between them. The germline gives CDR1 ENHRY, CDR2 SYGVKD. CDR3 length: 13 amino acids.

The chain uses TRBV18 and TRBJ2-7; 7 nucleotides line up with TRBD2. The CDR3 runs to 13 residues. Trimming removed 3 bases from V and 3 bases from J; junction bases left unmatched: 2. CDR1 is KGHSH and CDR2 is LQKENI in the germline V gene. DNA of the CDR3: TGTGCCAGCTCACCGGGGGGGAACTACGAGCAGTACTTC. The encoded protein is CASSPGGNYEQYF.

This chain connects TRBV2 to TRBJ2-5; D uncertain. Germline CDR1 SNHLY, CDR2 FYNNEI. The germline V and J ends were trimmed by 7 bases and 1 base, with 13 bases remaining between them. The CDR3 has 14 residues. This chain's CDR3 is CASNGELLQETQYF. The CDR3 coding sequence is TGTGCCAGCAATGGAGAGCTACTCCAAGAGACCCAGTACTTC.

V gene TRBV29-1 combines with J gene TRBJ1-1, with unresolved D. Germline assignment: CDR1 SQVTM and CDR2 ANQGSEA. Trimming took 4 bases from V and 4 from J, leaving 10 bases between them. This CDR3 spans 12 amino acids. In nucleotides, the CDR3 is TGCAGCGTTGTAAGTAGTGGCACTGAAGCTTTCTTT. As protein: CSVVSSGTEAFF.

This rearrangement joins TRBV27 to TRBJ1-4, with D perhaps matching TRBD1 (6 bases). V shed 6 bases and J shed 7 bases, with 15 bases lying between them. This CDR3 spans 14 amino acids. CDR1 is MNHEY, CDR2 SMNVEV, per germline (reference sequence). The CDR3 DNA reads TGTGCCAGCAGCCTACAGGGTCGAGGTGAAAAACTGTTTTTT. Translated: CASSLQGRGEKLFF.

The chain links TRBV7-8 to TRBJ2-7, with 11 bases identical to TRBD1. Germline CDR1 is SGHVS and CDR2 is FQNEAQ. V lost 5 bases, J lost 0 bases, and 3 bases stayed unmatched. This CDR3 is built from 15 residues. CDR3 in amino acids: CASSAGTGGSYEQYF. The DNA of the CDR3 is TGTGCCAGCAGCGCTGGGACAGGGGGCTCCTACGAGCAGTACTTC. Full variable domain (missing parts from reference TRBV7-8 and TRBJ2-7): GAGVSQSPRYKVAKRGQDVALRCDPISGHVSLFWYQQALGQGPEFLTYFQNEAQLDKSGLPSDRFFAERPEGSVSTLKIQRTQQEDSAVYLCASSAGTGGSYEQYFGPGTRLTVT.

The CDR3 sequence: CASSPNSSNQPQHF. The CDR3 DNA follows: TGTGCCAGTAGTCCGAACAGTAGCAATCAGCCCCAGCATTTT. The chain employs TRBV19 and TRBJ1-5; D gene ambiguous. From germline, CDR1 is LNHDA and CDR2 SQIVND (reference sequence). V lost 5 bases to trimming and J lost 0 bases, with 8 bases between them. There are 14 residues in the CDR3.

Ten or more counts support this clone. The chain uses TRBV6-5 and TRBJ1-1; D possibly corresponds to TRBD1 (5 bases). Trimming removed 6 bases from V and 1 base from J, with 15 bases in between. The CDR3 is made up of 15 amino acids. The germline CDR1 and CDR2 sequences are MNHEY and SVGAGI. DNA of the CDR3: TGTGCCAGCAGCAGGAGCGGGACGGCGAACACTGAAGCTTTCTTT. Amino acid sequence: CASSRSGTANTEAFF.

V gene TRBV10-3 combines with J gene TRBJ1-5; no clear D gene. Germline assignment: CDR1 ENHRY and CDR2 SYGVKD. V was trimmed by 6 bases and J by 4 bases, leaving 7 bases between them. This CDR3 comprises 12 residues. This CDR3 is CAIRRDNQPQHF. CDR3 nucleotides: TGTGCCATCAGGAGGGATAATCAGCCCCAGCATTTT.

This clone turned up a few times. J is TRBJ1-5 and V is TRBV4-1, with D perhaps TRBD1 (6 bases). Trimming removed 1 base from V and 2 bases from J, with 18 bases in between. Germline V gene data show CDR1 as MGHRA and CDR2 as YSYEKL. This CDR3 is built from 18 residues. CDR3: CASSQVPTGAFGNQPQHF. For the CDR3, the DNA is TGCGCCAGCAGCCAAGTTCCGACAGGCGCCTTTGGCAATCAGCCCCAGCATTTT.

J is TRBJ1-1 and V is TRBV6-1; tentative D call: TRBD1 (6 bases). Trimming left V 3 bases short and J 1 base short, with 9 bases between. Germline CDR1 reads MNHNS; CDR2 reads SASEGT. The CDR3 covers 14 residues. The CDR3 DNA is TGTGCCAGCAGTGATGGACAGAGGAACACTGAAGCTTTCTTT. Its protein product is CASSDGQRNTEAFF.

DNA for the CDR3: TGTGCCAGCAGCTTGGTAATAGAAGCTTTCTTT. Translation: CASSLVIEAFF. The chain is built from TRBV5-8 and TRBJ1-1; D remains unclear. CDR3 length equals 11 residues. Germline-derived CDR1 and CDR2 are SGHTS and YDEGEE. V lost 0 bases and J lost 8, with 5 bases in between.

The chain uses TRBV4-2 and TRBJ2-1, with D perhaps matching TRBD1 (6 bases). In germline, CDR1 is LGHNA, CDR2 YNFKEQ. The CDR3 extends over 15 amino acids. The V gene lost 1 base and the J gene lost 5 bases, with 12 bases spanning the gap. CDR3 sequence reads: CASSQGTEINNEQFF. In DNA form, the CDR3 reads TGTGCCAGCAGCCAAGGGACAGAAATTAACAATGAGCAGTTCTTC.

This chain connects TRBV4-2 to TRBJ1-1, with D tentatively TRBD1 (6 bases). Germline lookup yields CDR1 LGHNA and CDR2 YNFKEQ. The germline V and J ends were trimmed by 1 base and 3 bases, with 9 bases remaining between them. This CDR3 comprises 14 residues. The CDR3 bases are TGTGCCAGCAGCCAAGCCCCAGGGGACACTGAAGCTTTCTTT. The encoded protein is CASSQAPGDTEAFF.

This clone was observed a handful of times. The V gene is TRBV9, the J gene TRBJ1-4, with TRBD1 matching over 7 bases. Losses at the gene ends were 4 bases for V and 7 bases for J; bases not matched to a gene: 10. From germline, CDR1 is SGDLS and CDR2 YYNGEE. The CDR3 runs 15 residues. Here the CDR3 reads CASSLEATGREKLFF. The CDR3 DNA follows: TGTGCCAGCAGCCTAGAAGCGACAGGGCGTGAAAAACTGTTTTTT.

This clone came up once. The chain has TRBV11-2 and TRBJ2-7, with D maybe TRBD2 (6 bases). CDR1 and CDR2 (germline): SGHAT, FQNNGV. Trimming shortened V by 5 bases and J by 6 bases, and 26 bases separated the two germline ends. The length of the CDR3 is 17 residues. In nucleotides, the CDR3 is TGTGCCAGCAGCCCCGTTGACGGGGGATCCTATCTACGCGAGCAGTACTTC. This gives the protein CASSPVDGGSYLREQYF.

This clone was observed once. The chain joins TRBV30 to TRBJ1-6; weak D call: TRBD1 (5 bases). The V gene's germline CDR1 is GTSNPN and CDR2 SVGIG (reference sequence). Trimming took 3 bases from V and 7 from J, leaving 28 bases between them. This CDR3 contains 19 residues. DNA of the CDR3: TGTGCCTGGAGGGAAAAGGATATTGGGGCAGGTCTAACGAATTCACCCCTCCACTTT. Translated, it gives CAWREKDIGAGLTNSPLHF. Together with reference TRBV30 and TRBJ1-6, the CDR3 gives the full variable domain: SQTIHQWPATLVQPVGSPLSLECTVEGTSNPNLYWYRQAAGRGLQLLFYSVGIGQISSEVPQNLSASRPQDRQFILSSKKLLLSDSGFYLCAWREKDIGAGLTNSPLHFGNGTRLTVT.

This clone was seen more than once but under ten times. The chain combines TRBV19 with TRBJ2-5; 9 nucleotides align to TRBD1. The better agreement between TRBJ2-7 and the DNA end casts doubt on the J call. The CDR3 is made up of 14 amino acids. Germline CDR1 LNHDA, CDR2 SQIVND (reference sequence). CDR3 nucleotides: TGTGCCAGTAGTGGGGACAGGGATACGAACGAGCAGTACTTC. The encoded protein is CASSGDRDTNEQYF.

This chain connects TRBV10-1 to TRBJ2-3; D gene ambiguous. The V gene's germline CDR1 is WNHNN and CDR2 SYGVQD (reference sequence). The CDR3 is 13 amino acids. Trimming stripped 2 bases from V and 3 bases from J, with 6 bases between. Here the CDR3 reads CASSEIRTDTQYF. The CDR3 DNA sequence: TGCGCCAGCAGTGAGATTAGAACAGATACGCAGTATTTT.

The chain links TRBV25-1 to TRBJ2-5, with 8 bases matching TRBD2. The CDR3 consists of 16 residues. Per germline, CDR1 MGHDK and CDR2 SYGVNS. V dropped 1 base and J dropped 4; count of bases not matched to a gene: 8. The CDR3 is CASSEWTSPLGETQYF. For the CDR3, the DNA is TGTGCCAGCAGTGAATGGACTAGCCCTCTAGGAGAGACCCAGTACTTC.

V usage is TRBV4-1 and J usage is TRBJ2-7; D is unresolved. CDR1 and CDR2 (germline): MGHRA, YSYEKL. The CDR3 loop spans 15 amino acids. V was cut by 6 bases and J by 0 bases, with 15 bases left in between. The CDR3 DNA follows: TGCGCCAGCAGAGACGAGGATCGGAGCTCCTACGAGCAGTACTTC. Its translation is CASRDEDRSSYEQYF.

This chain links TRBV6-5 with TRBJ1-5; a possible D gene is TRBD1 (5 bases). The ends were cut back, 0 bases at V and 7 bases at J, with 13 bases in the middle. The germline CDR1 and CDR2 sequences are MNHEY and SVGAGI. The CDR3 loop spans 15 amino acids. This CDR3 reads CASSYSGQGEQPQHF. The CDR3 DNA follows: TGTGCCAGCAGTTACTCGGGGCAGGGTGAGCAGCCCCAGCATTTT.

The chain carries TRBV28 and TRBJ1-2, with TRBD1 matching over 7 bases. The CDR3 loop spans 15 amino acids. The germline V gene has CDR1 MDHEN and CDR2 SYDVKM. V was pared by 6 bases and J by 6 bases, with 13 bases of the junction left unmatched. CDR3 amino acids: CASRPRQAGGHGYTF. In DNA, the CDR3 is TGTGCCAGCAGGCCCAGGCAGGCAGGGGGGCATGGCTACACCTTC.